This T cell receptor (beta chain) was retrieved from a study of shared clonotypes between healthy human individuals. Comments on this clone: As yet, its antigen is unknown. It is likely a read error: a sequence one base away is far more abundant.

Broader study findings: Enrolling few donors narrowed the genetic and exposure-history diversity that was represented.

Between the trimmed V and J ends, which lost 5 bases and 11 bases, there was a span of 24 bases. The CDR3 loop spans 15 amino acids. Germline CDR1 and CDR2: MNHNY and SVGAGI (reference sequence). Ten immunoSEQ deep assay plates were used to sequence unsorted PBMC DNA. Study processing details: Junction-only immunoSEQ data arrived without quality scores, meaning filtering differed. TCRdb's copy holds only in-frame clones and misses some; the assay was immunoSEQ multiplex PCR. V, J and clone size derive from that table, while D and trimming were established from the DNA sequence. Of about 520,000 clones in the sample, more than 65% were seen once.

Sequenced material: PBMCs. This chain links TRBV6-6 with TRBJ2-5, with D unclear. This TCR was sampled from a woman in her 40s in good health. Some clones in this sample may be carry-over from other donors' samples. The CDR3 loop is CASSTTSVSTYGQYF. The CDR3 DNA is TGTGCCAGCAGTACTACCAGCGTGTCAACCTACGGGCAGTACTTC.